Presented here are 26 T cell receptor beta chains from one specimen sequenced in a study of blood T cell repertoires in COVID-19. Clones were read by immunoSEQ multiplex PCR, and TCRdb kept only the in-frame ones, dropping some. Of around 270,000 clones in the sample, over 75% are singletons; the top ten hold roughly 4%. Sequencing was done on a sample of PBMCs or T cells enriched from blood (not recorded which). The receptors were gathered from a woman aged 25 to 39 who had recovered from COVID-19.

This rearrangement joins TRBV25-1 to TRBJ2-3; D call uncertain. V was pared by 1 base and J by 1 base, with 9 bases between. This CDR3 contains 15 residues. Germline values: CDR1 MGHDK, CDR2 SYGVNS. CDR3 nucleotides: TGTGCCAGCAGTGAATCACACGCCCGCACAGATACGCAGTATTTT. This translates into CASSESHARTDTQYF. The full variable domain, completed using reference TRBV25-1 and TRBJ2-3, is EADIYQTPRYLVIGTGKKITLECSQTMGHDKMYWYQQDPGMELHLIHYSYGVNSTEKGDLSSESTVSRIRTEHFPLTLESARPSHTSQYLCASSESHARTDTQYFGPGTRLTVL.

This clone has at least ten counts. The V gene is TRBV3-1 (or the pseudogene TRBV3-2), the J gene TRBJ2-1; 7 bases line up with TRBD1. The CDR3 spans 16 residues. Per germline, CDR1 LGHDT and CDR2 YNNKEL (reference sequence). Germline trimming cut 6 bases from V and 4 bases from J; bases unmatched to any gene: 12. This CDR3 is CASSLYRGRNYNEQFF. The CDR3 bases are TGTGCCAGCAGTCTCTACAGGGGTAGGAATTACAATGAGCAGTTCTTC.

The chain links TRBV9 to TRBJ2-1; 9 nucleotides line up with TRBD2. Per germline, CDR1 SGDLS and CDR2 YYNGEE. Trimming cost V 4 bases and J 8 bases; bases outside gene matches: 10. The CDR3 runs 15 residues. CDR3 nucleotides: TGTGCCAGCAGCTCAGGGGGACTAGCTTCCGATGAGCAGTTCTTC. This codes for CASSSGGLASDEQFF.

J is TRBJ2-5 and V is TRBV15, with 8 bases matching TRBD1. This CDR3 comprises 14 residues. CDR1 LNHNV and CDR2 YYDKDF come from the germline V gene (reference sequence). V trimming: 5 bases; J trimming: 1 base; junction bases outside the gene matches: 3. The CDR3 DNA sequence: TGTGCCACCAGCTGGGGACAGGTCCAAGAGACCCAGTACTTC. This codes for CATSWGQVQETQYF. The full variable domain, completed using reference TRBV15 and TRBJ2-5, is DAMVIQNPRYQVTQFGKPVTLSCSQTLNHNVMYWYQQKSSQAPKLLFHYYDKDFNNEADTPDNFQSRRPNTSFCFLDIRSPGLGDTAMYLCATSWGQVQETQYFGPGTRLLVL.

DNA of the CDR3: TGTGCCAGCAGTCCGTCGGACAGGCCCCCTCTGAGAACCTCTGAAGCTTTCTTT. It encodes CASSPSDRPPLRTSEAFF. J is TRBJ1-1 and V is TRBV27; 7 bases are shared with TRBD1. The length of the CDR3 is 18 residues. The V gene end was trimmed by 5 bases and the J gene end by 6 bases; junction bases not matched to a gene: 21. Per the germline V gene, CDR1 is MNHEY and CDR2 is SMNVEV (reference sequence).

The CDR3 is CASSLNTGSGESQYF. In DNA form, the CDR3 reads TGTGCCAGCAGCCTAAACACAGGTTCGGGAGAATCCCAGTACTTC. V and J are TRBV3-1 (or the pseudogene TRBV3-2) and TRBJ2-5; weak D call: TRBD2 (6 bases). The germline V and J ends were trimmed by 4 bases and 9 bases, with 21 bases remaining between them. The CDR3 covers 15 residues. Germline CDR1 LGHDT, CDR2 YNNKEL (reference sequence).

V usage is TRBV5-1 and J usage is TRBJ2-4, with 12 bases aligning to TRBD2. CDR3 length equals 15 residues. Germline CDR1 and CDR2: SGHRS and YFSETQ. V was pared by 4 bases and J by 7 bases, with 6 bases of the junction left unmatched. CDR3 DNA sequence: TGCGCCAGCAGCATGGCAGGGACTAGCGGGAACATTCAGTACTTC. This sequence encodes CASSMAGTSGNIQYF.

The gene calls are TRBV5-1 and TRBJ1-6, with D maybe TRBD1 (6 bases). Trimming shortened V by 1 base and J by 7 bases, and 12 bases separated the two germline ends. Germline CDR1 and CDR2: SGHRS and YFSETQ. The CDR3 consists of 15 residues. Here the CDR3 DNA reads TGCGCCAGCAGCTTGAGGCCAGGGGACAATTCACCCCTCCACTTT. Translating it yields CASSLRPGDNSPLHF.

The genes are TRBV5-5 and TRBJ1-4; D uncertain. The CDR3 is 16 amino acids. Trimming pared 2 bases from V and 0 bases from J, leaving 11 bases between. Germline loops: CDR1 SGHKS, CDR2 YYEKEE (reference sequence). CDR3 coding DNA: TGTGCCAGCAGCTTCCTACAGTTTGCAACTAATGAAAAACTGTTTTTT. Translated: CASSFLQFATNEKLFF.

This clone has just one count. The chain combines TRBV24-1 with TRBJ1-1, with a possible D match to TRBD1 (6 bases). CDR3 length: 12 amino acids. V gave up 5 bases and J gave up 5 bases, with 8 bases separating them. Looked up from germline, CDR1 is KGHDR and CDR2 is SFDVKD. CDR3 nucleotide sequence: TGTGCCACCAGTGGCGACAGGACTGAAGCTTTCTTT. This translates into CATSGDRTEAFF.

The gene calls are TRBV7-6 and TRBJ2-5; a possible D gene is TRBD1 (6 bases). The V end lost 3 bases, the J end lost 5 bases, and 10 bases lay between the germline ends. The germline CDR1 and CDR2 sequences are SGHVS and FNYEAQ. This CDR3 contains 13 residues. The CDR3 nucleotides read TGTGCCAGCAGCTTCCACAGGGTTGAGACCCAGTACTTC. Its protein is CASSFHRVETQYF. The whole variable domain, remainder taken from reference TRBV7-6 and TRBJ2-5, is GAGVSQSPRYKVTKRGQDVALRCDPISGHVSLYWYRQALGQGPEFLTYFNYEAQQDKSGLPNDRFSAERPEGSISTLTIQRTEQRDSAMYRCASSFHRVETQYFGPGTRLLVL.

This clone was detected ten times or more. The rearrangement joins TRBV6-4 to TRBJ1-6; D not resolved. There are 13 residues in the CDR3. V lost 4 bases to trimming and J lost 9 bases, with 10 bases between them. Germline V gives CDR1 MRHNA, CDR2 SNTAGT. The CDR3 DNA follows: TGTGCCAGCAGTGCCTCACAGAGTTCACCCCTCCACTTT. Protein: CASSASQSSPLHF.

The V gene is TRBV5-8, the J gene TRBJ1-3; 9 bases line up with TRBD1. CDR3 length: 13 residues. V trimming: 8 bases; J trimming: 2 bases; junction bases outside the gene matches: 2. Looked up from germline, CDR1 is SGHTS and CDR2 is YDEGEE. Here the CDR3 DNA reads TGTGCCAGTCGACAGGGGGCTGGAAACACCATATATTTT. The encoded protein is CASRQGAGNTIYF.

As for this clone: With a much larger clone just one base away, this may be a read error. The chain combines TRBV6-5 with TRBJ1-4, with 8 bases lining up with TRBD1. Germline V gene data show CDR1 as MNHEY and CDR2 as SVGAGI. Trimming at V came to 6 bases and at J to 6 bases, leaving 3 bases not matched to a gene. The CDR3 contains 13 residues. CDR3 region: CASRTGAHEKLFF. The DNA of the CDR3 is TGTGCCAGCAGGACAGGGGCTCATGAAAAACTGTTTTTT.

DNA of the CDR3: TGTGCCAGTAGTATCCCAGACAGGGCGGGTTACCATGGCTACACCTTC. It specifies CASSIPDRAGYHGYTF. The V and J genes are TRBV19 and TRBJ1-2; 7 bases agree with TRBD1. The CDR3 is 16 amino acids. The V gene's germline CDR1 is LNHDA and CDR2 SQIVND (reference sequence). After removal of 3 bases from V and 6 bases from J, the junction contained 13 bases not matched to a gene.

CDR3 sequence (DNA): TGTGCCAGCAGTTCCAGGACAATGATCGACGAGCAGTACTTC. It specifies CASSSRTMIDEQYF. This sequence joins TRBV6-5 and TRBJ2-7; TRBD1 is a possible D gene (5 bases). The CDR3 totals 14 residues. The V and J ends lost 4 bases and 5 bases respectively, with 15 bases between them. Germline-derived CDR1 and CDR2 are MNHEY and SVGAGI.

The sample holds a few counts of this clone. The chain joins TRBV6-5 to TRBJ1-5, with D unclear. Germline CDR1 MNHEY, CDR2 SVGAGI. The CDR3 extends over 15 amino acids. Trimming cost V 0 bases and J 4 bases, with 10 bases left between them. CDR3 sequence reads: CASSYSRQTNQPQHF. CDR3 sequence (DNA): TGTGCCAGCAGTTACTCACGTCAGACTAATCAGCCCCAGCATTTT.

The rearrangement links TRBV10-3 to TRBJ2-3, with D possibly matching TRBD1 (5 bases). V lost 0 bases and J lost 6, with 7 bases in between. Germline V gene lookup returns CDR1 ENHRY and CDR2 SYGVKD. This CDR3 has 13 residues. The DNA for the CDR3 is TGTGCCATCAGTGAGTCACAGGACGATACGCAGTATTTT. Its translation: CAISESQDDTQYF.

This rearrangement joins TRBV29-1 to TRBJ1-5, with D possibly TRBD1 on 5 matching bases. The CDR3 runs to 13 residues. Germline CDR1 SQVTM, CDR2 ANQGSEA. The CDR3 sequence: CGVSVGGNQPQHF. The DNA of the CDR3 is TGCGGGGTGTCAGTGGGGGGAAATCAGCCCCAGCATTTT.

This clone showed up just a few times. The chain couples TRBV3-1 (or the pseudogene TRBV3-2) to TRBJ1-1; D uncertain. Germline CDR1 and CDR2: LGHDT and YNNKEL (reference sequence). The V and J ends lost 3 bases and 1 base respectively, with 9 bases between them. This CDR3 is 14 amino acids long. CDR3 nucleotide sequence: TGTGCCAGCAGCCACCGACATCAGAACACTGAAGCTTTCTTT. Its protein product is CASSHRHQNTEAFF.

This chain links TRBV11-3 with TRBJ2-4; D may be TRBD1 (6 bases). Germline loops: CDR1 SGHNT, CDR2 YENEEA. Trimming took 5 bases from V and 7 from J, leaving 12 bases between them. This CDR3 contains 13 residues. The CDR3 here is CASSERQGNIQYF. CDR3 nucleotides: TGTGCCAGCAGCGAAAGGCAGGGGAACATTCAGTACTTC.

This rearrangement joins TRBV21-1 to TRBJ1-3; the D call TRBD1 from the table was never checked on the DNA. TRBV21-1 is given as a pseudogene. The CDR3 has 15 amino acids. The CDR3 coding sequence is TGTGCCAGCAGCAACCGGGACAGGGAAGGAAACACCATATATTTT. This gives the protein CASSNRDREGNTIYF.

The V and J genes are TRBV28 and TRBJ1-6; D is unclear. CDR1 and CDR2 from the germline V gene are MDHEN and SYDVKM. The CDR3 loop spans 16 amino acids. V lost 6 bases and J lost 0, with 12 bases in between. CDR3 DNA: TGTGCCAGCAGATCCCCGGGGAGCTCCTATAATTCACCCCTCCACTTT. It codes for CASRSPGSSYNSPLHF.

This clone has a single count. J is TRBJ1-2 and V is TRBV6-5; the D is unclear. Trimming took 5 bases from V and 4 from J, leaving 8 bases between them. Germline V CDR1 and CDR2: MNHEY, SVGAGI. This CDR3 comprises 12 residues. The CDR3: CASSMEGYGYTF. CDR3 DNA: TGTGCCAGCAGTATGGAGGGCTATGGCTACACCTTC.

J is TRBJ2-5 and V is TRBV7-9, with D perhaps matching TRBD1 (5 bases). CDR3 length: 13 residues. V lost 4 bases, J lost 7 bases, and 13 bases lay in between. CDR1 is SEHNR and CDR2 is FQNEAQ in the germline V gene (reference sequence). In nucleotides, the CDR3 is TGTGCCAGCAGCTCCGGCAGGGTAGGGACCCAGTACTTC. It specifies CASSSGRVGTQYF.

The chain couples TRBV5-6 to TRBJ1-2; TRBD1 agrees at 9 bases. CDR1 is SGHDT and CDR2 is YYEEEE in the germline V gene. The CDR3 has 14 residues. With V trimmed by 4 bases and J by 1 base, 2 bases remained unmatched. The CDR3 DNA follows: TGTGCCAGCAGCCCGGGACAGGGTAACTATGGCTACACCTTC. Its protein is CASSPGQGNYGYTF.